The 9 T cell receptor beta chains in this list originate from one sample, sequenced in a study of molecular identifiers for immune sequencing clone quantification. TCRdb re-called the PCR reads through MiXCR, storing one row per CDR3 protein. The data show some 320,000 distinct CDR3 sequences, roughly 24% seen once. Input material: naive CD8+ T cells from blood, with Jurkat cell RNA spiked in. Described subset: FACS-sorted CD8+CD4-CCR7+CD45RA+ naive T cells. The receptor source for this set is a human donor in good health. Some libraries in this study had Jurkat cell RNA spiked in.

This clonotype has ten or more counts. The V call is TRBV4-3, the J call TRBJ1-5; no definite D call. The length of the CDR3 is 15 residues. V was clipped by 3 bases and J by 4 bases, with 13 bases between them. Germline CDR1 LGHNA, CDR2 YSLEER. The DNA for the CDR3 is TGCGCCAGCAGCCAGGGGTCTGGCAGAAATCAGCCCCAGCATTTT. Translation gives CASSQGSGRNQPQHF.

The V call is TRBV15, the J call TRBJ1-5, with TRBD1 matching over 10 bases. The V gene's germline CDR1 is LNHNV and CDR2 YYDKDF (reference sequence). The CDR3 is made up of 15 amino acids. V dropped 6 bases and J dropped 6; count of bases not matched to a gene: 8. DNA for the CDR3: TGTGCCACCAGGCGGGACAGGGGAGGTAGTCAGCCCCAGCATTTT. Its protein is CATRRDRGGSQPQHF.

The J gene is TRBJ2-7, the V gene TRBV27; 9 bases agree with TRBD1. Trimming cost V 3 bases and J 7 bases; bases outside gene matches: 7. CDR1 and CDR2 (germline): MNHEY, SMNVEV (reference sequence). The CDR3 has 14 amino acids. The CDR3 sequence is CASSLLQGAGEQYF. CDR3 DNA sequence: TGTGCCAGCAGTTTGTTACAGGGGGCGGGGGAGCAGTACTTC.

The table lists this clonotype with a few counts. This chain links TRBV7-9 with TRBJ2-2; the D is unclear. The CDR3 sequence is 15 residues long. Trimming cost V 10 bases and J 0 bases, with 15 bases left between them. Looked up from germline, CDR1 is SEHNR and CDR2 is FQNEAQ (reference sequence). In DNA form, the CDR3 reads TGTGCCAACAATCAAGAGGACCCGAACACCGGGGAGCTGTTTTTT. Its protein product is CANNQEDPNTGELFF.

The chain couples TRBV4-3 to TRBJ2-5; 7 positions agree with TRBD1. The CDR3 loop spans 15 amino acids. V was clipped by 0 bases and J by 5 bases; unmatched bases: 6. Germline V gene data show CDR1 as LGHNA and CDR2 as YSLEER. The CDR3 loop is CASSQDWGQLETQYF. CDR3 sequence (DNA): TGCGCCAGCAGCCAAGATTGGGGACAGCTTGAGACCCAGTACTTC.

CDR3 sequence reads: CASSQRTSGVYEQFF. The CDR3 region has the DNA TGCGCCAGCAGCCAGAGGACTAGCGGGGTCTATGAGCAGTTCTTC. V and J are TRBV4-1 and TRBJ2-1, with 12 bases aligning to TRBD2. Germline CDR1 reads MGHRA; CDR2 reads YSYEKL. This CDR3 is 15 amino acids long. The V and J ends lost 3 bases and 8 bases, in that order; junction bases with no gene match: 5.

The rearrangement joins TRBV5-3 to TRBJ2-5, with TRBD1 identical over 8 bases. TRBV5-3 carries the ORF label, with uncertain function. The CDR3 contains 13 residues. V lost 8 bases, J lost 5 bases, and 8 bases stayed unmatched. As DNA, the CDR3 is TGTGCCAGTCGACAGGGGATCGAGGAGACCCAGTACTTC. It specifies CASRQGIEETQYF.

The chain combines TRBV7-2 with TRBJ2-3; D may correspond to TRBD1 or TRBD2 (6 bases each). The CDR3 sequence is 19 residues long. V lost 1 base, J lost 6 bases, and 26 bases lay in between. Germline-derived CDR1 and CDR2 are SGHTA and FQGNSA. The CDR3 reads CASSLVVIWGESTGDTQYF. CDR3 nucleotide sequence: TGTGCCAGCAGCTTAGTAGTGATTTGGGGGGAAAGCACAGGGGATACGCAGTATTTT.

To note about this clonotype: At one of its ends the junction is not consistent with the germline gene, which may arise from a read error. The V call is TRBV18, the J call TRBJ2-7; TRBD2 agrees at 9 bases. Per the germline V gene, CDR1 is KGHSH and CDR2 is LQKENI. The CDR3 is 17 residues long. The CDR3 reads CASSPGERGAGSCEQYF. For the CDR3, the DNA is TGTGCCAGCTCACCAGGTGAGCGGGGGGCCGGGTCCTGCGAGCAGTACTTC.